The sequence of this T cell receptor beta chain was determined in a study of cytomegalovirus exposure and HLA in healthy donors. Healthy donors of bone marrow made up the group. At collection, donors were nominally healthy, but unrecorded immune exposures were probable. This clone was observed a handful of times. 13 Jbeta primers and 60 Vbeta primers were used for the PCR. Sequencing used immunoSEQ multiplex PCR; TCRdb keeps in-frame clones, though not all of them. The sample carries 100,000 to 150,000 clones, approximately 70% recorded once. The CDR3 sequence is 14 residues long. V was pared by 2 bases and J by 2 bases, with 8 bases between. Germline V gene sequence: CDR1 SEHNR, CDR2 FQNEAQ (reference sequence).

The sequence was obtained from a man between 60 and 70 years old in good health and CMV-seropositive. The genes are TRBV7-9 and TRBJ2-3; maybe TRBD1 (5 bases). What was sequenced was PBMCs. In DNA, the CDR3 is TGTGCCAGCAGCTTAAAGGGGTCCACAGATACGCAGTATTTT. Protein sequence: CASSLKGSTDTQYF. Combining the CDR3 with reference TRBV7-9 and TRBJ2-3 gives the whole variable domain DTGVSQNPRHKITKRGQNVTFRCDPISEHNRLYWYRQTLGQGPEFLTYFQNEAQLEKSRLLSDRFSAERPKGSFSTLEIQRTEQGDSAMYLCASSLKGSTDTQYFGPGTRLTVL.